The entry below gives a single T cell receptor beta chain sequence along with its context. CDR3 size: 17 residues. CDR1 and CDR2 from the germline V gene are SGHAT and FQNNGV. The trim removed 1 base at V and 4 bases at J, leaving 8 bases unmatched. The sample comes from a study of blood T cell repertoires in COVID-19. Overall study: There were acute and convalescent COVID-19 samples, and they came from the United States, Italy and Spain.

Under the authors' procedure: Researchers report that nucleated cell counts were estimated from reference gene primer amplification. Generated by immunoSEQ multiplex PCR, the TCRdb table keeps only in-frame clones and is missing some. That table gives V, J and clone size, and the DNA gave D and trimming. The sample holds 250,000 to 300,000 clones; roughly 88% are singletons and the top ten take about 7%. Sequenced sample: peripheral blood. The chain links TRBV11-2 to TRBJ2-1; 9 bases map to TRBD2. The receptor's source is a woman in her twenties or thirties who had recovered from COVID-19. CDR3 coding DNA: TGTGCCAGCAGCTTAGTCTGGGCGGGGGGGCAATACAATGAGCAGTTCTTC. Protein product: CASSLVWAGGQYNEQFF.